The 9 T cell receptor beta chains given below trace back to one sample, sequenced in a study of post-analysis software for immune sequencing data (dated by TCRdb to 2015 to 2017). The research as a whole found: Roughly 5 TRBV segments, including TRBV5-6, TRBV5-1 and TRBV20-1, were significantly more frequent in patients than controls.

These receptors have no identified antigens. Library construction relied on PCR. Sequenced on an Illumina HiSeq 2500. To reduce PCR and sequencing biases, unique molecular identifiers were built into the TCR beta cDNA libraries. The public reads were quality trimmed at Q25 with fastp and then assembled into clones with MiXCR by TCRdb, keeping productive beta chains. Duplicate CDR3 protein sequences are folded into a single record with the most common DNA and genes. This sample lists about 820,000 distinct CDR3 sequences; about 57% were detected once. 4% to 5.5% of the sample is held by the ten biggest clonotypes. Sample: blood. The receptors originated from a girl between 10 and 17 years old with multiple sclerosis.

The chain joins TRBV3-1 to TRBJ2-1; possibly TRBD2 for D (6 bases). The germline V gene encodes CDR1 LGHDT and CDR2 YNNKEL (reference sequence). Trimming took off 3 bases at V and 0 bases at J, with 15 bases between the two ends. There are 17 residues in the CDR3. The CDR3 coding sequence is TGTGCCAGCAGCCATAACGGGGCGGGGAACTCCTACAATGAGCAGTTCTTC. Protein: CASSHNGAGNSYNEQFF.

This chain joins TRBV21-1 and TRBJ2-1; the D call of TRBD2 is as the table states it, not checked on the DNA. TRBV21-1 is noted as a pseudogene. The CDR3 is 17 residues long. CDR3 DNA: TGTGCCAGCAGCAAAGTTCTGGGGACTAGCGGGATCCATGAGCAGTTCTTC. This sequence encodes CASSKVLGTSGIHEQFF.

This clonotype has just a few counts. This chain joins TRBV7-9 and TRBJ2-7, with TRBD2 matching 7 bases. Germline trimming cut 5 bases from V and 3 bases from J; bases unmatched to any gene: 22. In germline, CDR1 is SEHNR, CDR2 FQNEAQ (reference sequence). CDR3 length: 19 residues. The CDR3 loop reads CASSPTRQGVGGSLYEQYF. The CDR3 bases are TGTGCCAGCAGCCCAACTCGGCAGGGAGTGGGCGGGAGCCTCTACGAGCAGTACTTC.

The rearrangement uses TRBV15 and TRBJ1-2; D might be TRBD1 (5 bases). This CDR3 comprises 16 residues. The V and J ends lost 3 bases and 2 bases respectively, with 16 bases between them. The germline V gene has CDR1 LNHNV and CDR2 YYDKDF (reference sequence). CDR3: CATSSLWGGRNYGYTF. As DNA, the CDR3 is TGTGCCACCAGCAGCCTATGGGGGGGAAGGAACTATGGCTACACCTTC.

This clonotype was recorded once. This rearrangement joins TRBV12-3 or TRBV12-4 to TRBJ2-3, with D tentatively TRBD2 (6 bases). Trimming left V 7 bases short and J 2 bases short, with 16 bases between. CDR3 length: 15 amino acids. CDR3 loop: CASINREFLTDTQYF. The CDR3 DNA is TGTGCCAGCATCAACCGGGAGTTCCTCACAGATACGCAGTATTTT.

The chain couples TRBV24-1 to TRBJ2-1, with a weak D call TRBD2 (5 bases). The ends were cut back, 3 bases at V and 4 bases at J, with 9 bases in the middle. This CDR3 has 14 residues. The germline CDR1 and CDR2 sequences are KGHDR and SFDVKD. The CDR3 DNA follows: TGTGCCACCAGTGATCAACGGACTTACAATGAGCAGTTCTTC. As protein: CATSDQRTYNEQFF.

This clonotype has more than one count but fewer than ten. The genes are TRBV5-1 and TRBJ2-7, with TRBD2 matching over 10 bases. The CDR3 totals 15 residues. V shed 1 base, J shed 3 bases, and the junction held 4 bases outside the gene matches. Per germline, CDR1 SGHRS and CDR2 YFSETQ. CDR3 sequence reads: CASSLLAGEFYEQYF. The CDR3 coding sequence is TGCGCCAGCAGCTTGCTAGCGGGAGAATTCTACGAGCAGTACTTC.

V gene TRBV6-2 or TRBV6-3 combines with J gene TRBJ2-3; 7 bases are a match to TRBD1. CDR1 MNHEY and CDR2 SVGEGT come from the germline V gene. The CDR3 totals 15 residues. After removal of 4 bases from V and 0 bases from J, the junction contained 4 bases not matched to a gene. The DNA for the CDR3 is TGTGCCAGCAGTTTAGGACAGGCTAGCACAGATACGCAGTATTTT. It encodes CASSLGQASTDTQYF.

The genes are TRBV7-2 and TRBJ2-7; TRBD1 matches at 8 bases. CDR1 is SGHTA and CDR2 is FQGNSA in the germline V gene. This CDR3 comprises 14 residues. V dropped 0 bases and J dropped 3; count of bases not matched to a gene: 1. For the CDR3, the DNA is TGTGCCAGCAGCTTAGCTGACAGGGGCTACGAGCAGTACTTC. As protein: CASSLADRGYEQYF.